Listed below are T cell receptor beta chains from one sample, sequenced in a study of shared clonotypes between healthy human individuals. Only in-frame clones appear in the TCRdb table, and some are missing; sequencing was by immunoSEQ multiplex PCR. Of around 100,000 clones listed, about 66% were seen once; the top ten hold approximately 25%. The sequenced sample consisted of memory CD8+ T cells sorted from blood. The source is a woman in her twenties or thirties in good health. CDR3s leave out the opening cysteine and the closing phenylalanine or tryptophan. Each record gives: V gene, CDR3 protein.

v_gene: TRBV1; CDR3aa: TSSYKGRLAEYNEQF
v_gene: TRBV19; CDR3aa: ASSIYGGGDQPQH
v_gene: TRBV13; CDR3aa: ASSLEGSSSYEQY
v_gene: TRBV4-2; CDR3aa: ASSPGTHYEQY
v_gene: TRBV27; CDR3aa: ASSLLAGGPLGYNEQF
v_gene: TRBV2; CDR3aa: ASLTSSYEQY
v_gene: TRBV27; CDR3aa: ASSSEQY
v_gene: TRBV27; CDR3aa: ASSTSGGNQPQH
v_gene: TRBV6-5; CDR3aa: ASLNRDRGHQPQH
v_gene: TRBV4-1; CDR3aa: ASSKRVLAGEGETEQY
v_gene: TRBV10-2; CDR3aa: ASSEPEQNTEAF
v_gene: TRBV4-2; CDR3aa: ASSQVEADYNEQF
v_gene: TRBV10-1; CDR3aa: ASSELPDPYNEQF
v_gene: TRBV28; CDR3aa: ASSYRGIYSNQPQH
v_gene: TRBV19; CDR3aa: ASSMVPGPTYNEQF
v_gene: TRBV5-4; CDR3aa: ATARDRETQY
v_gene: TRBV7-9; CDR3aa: ASSLVSPRDPEAF
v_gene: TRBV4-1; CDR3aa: ASSQGGAAGYEQY
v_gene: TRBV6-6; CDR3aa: ASSYSSGWAYEQY
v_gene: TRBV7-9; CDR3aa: ASSLRGNTEAF
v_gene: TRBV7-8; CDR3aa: ASSRSGLARGYTGELF
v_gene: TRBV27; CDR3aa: ASSPRTSETGELF
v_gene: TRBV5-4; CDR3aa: ASSWEFGWGPYGYT
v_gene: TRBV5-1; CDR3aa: ASSVTGQGTDTQY
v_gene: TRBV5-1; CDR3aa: ASSFKNTITDTQY
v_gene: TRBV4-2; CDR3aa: ASSQGGLHSNQPQH
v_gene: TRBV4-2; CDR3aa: ASSQNLGTGARGTEAF
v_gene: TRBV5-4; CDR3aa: ASSSPGRSYEQY
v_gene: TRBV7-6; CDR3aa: ASSQQWTAEAF